The table lists the clone carrying this TCR beta chain with many counts. This entry comes from a study of T-cell reconstitution after alpha-beta-depleted transplantation in children. Unique molecular identifiers were incorporated when the TCRbeta library was constructed. One entry per CDR3 protein results from TCRdb running MiXCR on the PCR reads. The sample comprises 97,000 or so distinct CDR3 sequences, less than 6% of which are singletons, and more than 5.5% rests with the top ten. The CDR3 has 14 residues. Trimming pared 3 bases from V and 0 bases from J, leaving 8 bases between. Germline-derived CDR1 and CDR2 are DFQATT and SNEGSKA (reference sequence).

This sequence joins TRBV20-1 and TRBJ2-2, with D tentatively TRBD2 (5 bases). Here the sequenced sample was PBMCs, mostly from graft donor cells, taken 60 days after TCRalphabeta/CD19-depleted stem cell transplant. The receptor comes from a female patient aged 2-15 years who had a stem cell transplant for Fanconi anemia, so the T cells may come from the graft donor. CDR3 nucleotide sequence: TGCAGTGCTAGGAGGAGGCCGAACACCGGGGAGCTGTTTTTT. It encodes CSARRRPNTGELFF.